The clone carrying this TCR beta chain was detected only a few times. This entry is derived from a study of blood T cell repertoires in COVID-19. This CDR3 comprises 16 residues. Trimming removed 3 bases at V and 0 bases at J, with 12 bases between. The V gene's germline CDR1 is MNHNS and CDR2 SASEGT. TCRdb's table, derived via immunoSEQ multiplex PCR, lists solely in-frame clones and lacks some. The sample records fewer than 600,000 clones, about 91% being singletons. Sample: peripheral blood. The chain carries TRBV6-1 and TRBJ1-5; tentatively, D is TRBD1 (5 bases). This clonotype originated in a man younger than 35 with COVID-19, enrolled during active disease. The CDR3 loop is CASSDTGRYSNQPQHF. In nucleotides, the CDR3 is TGTGCCAGCAGTGATACAGGTCGGTATAGCAATCAGCCCCAGCATTTT.